The 18 T cell receptor beta chains in this list originate from one sample, sequenced in a study of shared clonotypes between healthy human individuals. Clones were sequenced by immunoSEQ multiplex PCR, and TCRdb holds only the in-frame ones, with some missing. The sample lists some 1 million clones; more than 60% were seen once. Material: memory CD4+ T cells sorted from blood. As to subset: CD45RA-negative fraction. These receptors were taken from a man aged 18 to 29 in good health.

J is TRBJ1-1 and V is TRBV27; perhaps TRBD1 as D (5 bases). The CDR3 is 16 amino acids. Germline V CDR1 and CDR2: MNHEY, SMNVEV (reference sequence). V was shortened by 11 bases and J by 4 bases, with 26 bases between the two germline ends. CDR3 amino acids: CAGKHHWAGLSTEAFF. DNA of the CDR3: TGTGCCGGCAAACACCACTGGGCGGGGCTCAGCACTGAAGCTTTCTTT.

The V call is TRBV6-5, the J call TRBJ2-7; 11 bases are shared with TRBD2. The CDR3 runs to 14 residues. J was trimmed by 3 bases and V by 4 bases; bases with no gene match: 2. Germline-derived CDR1 and CDR2 are MNHEY and SVGAGI. CDR3 loop: CASSSGTSGYEQYF. For the CDR3, the DNA is TGTGCCAGCAGTTCCGGGACTAGCGGCTACGAGCAGTACTTC.

This clone appeared a few times. The V and J genes are TRBV27 and TRBJ1-6, with a possible D match to TRBD1 (6 bases). Germline-derived CDR1 and CDR2 are MNHEY and SMNVEV (reference sequence). The V end lost 2 bases, the J end lost 13 bases, and 18 bases lay between the germline ends. The CDR3 runs 15 residues. The CDR3 DNA reads TGTGCCAGCAGTTTAACCCAGGCAGGGGACTTCCCCCTCCACTTT. Protein product: CASSLTQAGDFPLHF.

The chain uses TRBV19 and TRBJ2-7; 8 nucleotides line up with TRBD1. The CDR3 spans 15 residues. Germline loops: CDR1 LNHDA, CDR2 SQIVND (reference sequence). The ends lost 4 bases at V and 0 bases at J; junction bases unmatched: 5. The chain's CDR3 is CASSTRDRISYEQYF. The CDR3 nucleotides read TGTGCCAGTAGTACCCGGGACAGGATCTCCTACGAGCAGTACTTC.

In its sample, this clone was seen a few times. CDR3 nucleotides: TGTGCCAGCTCACCTCTGGGAGGGAGTAATTCACCCCTCCACTTT. Translated: CASSPLGGSNSPLHF. The chain couples TRBV18 to TRBJ1-6; no clear D gene. The germline V gene has CDR1 KGHSH and CDR2 LQKENI. Trimming took 3 bases from V and 6 from J, leaving 12 bases between them. CDR3 length: 15 residues.

The chain recombines TRBV21-1 with TRBJ1-2; TRBD1 is the table's D call, not checked against the DNA. TRBV21-1 is a pseudogene locus. The CDR3 runs 14 residues. CDR3: CASSKGNRDYGYTF. Here the CDR3 DNA reads TGTGCCAGCAGCAAAGGGAACAGGGACTATGGCTACACCTTC.

The CDR3 loop is CASSRAGTDTQYF. DNA for the CDR3: TGTGCCAGCTCCCGGGCAGGCACAGATACGCAGTATTTT. The chain is built from TRBV6-5 and TRBJ2-3; D gene uncertain. The CDR3 runs 13 residues. Looked up from germline, CDR1 is MNHEY and CDR2 is SVGAGI. Trimming pared 8 bases from V and 1 base from J, leaving 10 bases between.

The gene calls are TRBV5-4 and TRBJ2-5; possibly TRBD1 for D (6 bases). V shed 2 bases and J shed 4 bases, with 12 bases lying between them. CDR3 length: 14 residues. Germline V gives CDR1 SGHNT, CDR2 YYREEE (reference sequence). CDR3 residues: CASSLTGLGETQYF. DNA of the CDR3: TGTGCCAGCAGCTTAACAGGGCTGGGAGAGACCCAGTACTTC.

This sequence joins TRBV27 and TRBJ2-1; D is possibly TRBD1 (6 bases). Germline CDR1 MNHEY, CDR2 SMNVEV (reference sequence). This CDR3 region has 15 residues. V gave up 5 bases and J gave up 4 bases, with 15 bases separating them. CDR3 loop: CASSKQGTIYNEQFF. In DNA, the CDR3 is TGTGCCAGCAGTAAACAGGGAACTATTTACAATGAGCAGTTCTTC.

This rearrangement joins TRBV6-5 to TRBJ1-1; 7 nucleotides line up with TRBD1. J gave up 6 bases and V 2 bases, and 6 bases lay outside the gene matches. Germline V gene sequence: CDR1 MNHEY, CDR2 SVGAGI. This CDR3 spans 14 amino acids. CDR3: CASSYLRGASEAFF. CDR3 nucleotide sequence: TGTGCCAGCAGTTACCTCAGGGGGGCATCTGAAGCTTTCTTT.

The rearrangement links TRBV6-6 to TRBJ1-3; 8 bases are a match to TRBD1. Germline V gene sequence: CDR1 MNHNY, CDR2 SVGAGI (reference sequence). J was trimmed by 4 bases and V by 3 bases; bases with no gene match: 8. This CDR3 is built from 16 residues. The CDR3 here is CASSYGTGLAGNTIYF. The CDR3 DNA is TGTGCCAGCAGTTATGGGACAGGTTTGGCGGGAAACACCATATATTTT.

DNA for the CDR3: TGTGCCAGCAGCGACCCCGGGGGGGACAGCCTGAACACTGAAGCTTTCTTT. This encodes CASSDPGGDSLNTEAFF. This rearrangement joins TRBV7-2 to TRBJ1-1, with 7 bases identical to TRBD1. The germline V gene has CDR1 SGHTA and CDR2 FQGNSA. J was trimmed by 0 bases and V by 5 bases; bases with no gene match: 12. The CDR3 spans 17 residues.

A single count supports this clone. The chain employs TRBV5-1 and TRBJ1-1; D uncertain. CDR3 size: 16 residues. From germline, CDR1 is SGHRS and CDR2 YFSETQ. Trimming cost V 2 bases and J 0 bases, with 14 bases left between them. Here the CDR3 DNA reads TGCGCCAGCAGCTTAGACTTACAGCTCATGAACACTGAAGCTTTCTTT. Translating it yields CASSLDLQLMNTEAFF.

The chain joins TRBV6-1 to TRBJ2-7; possibly TRBD1 or TRBD2 for D (5 bases each). The CDR3 consists of 15 residues. Germline values: CDR1 MNHNS, CDR2 SASEGT. Trimming removed 10 bases from V and 0 bases from J, with 19 bases in between. The CDR3 loop is CATGTAPRSSYEQYF. CDR3 in DNA: TGTGCCACCGGGACCGCTCCTCGAAGCTCCTACGAGCAGTACTTC.

The chain employs TRBV10-3 and TRBJ2-3; TRBD1 aligns across 7 bases. V was pared by 4 bases and J by 3 bases, with 4 bases of the junction left unmatched. The CDR3 is 14 amino acids. In germline, CDR1 is ENHRY, CDR2 SYGVKD. The CDR3 here is CAISGGRGTDTQYF. In nucleotides, the CDR3 is TGTGCCATCAGTGGGGGCAGGGGGACAGATACGCAGTATTTT.

This chain links TRBV28 with TRBJ1-2; 8 positions match TRBD1. J lost 6 bases, V lost 4 bases, and 10 bases had no gene match. This CDR3 comprises 15 residues. CDR1 MDHEN and CDR2 SYDVKM come from the germline V gene. Here the CDR3 reads CASSWGAQGADGYTF. Written as DNA, the CDR3 is TGTGCCAGCAGTTGGGGCGCCCAGGGGGCGGATGGCTACACCTTC.

This chain joins TRBV11-3 and TRBJ1-6; D is ambiguous. Trimming pared 5 bases from V and 15 bases from J, leaving 8 bases between. The germline V gene encodes CDR1 SGHNT and CDR2 YENEEA. The CDR3 spans 10 residues. CDR3 bases: TGTGCCAGCAGCCACCGCCACCTCCACTTT. Its protein is CASSHRHLHF.

This sequence joins TRBV14 and TRBJ2-4, with TRBD1 matching over 9 bases. CDR3 length: 20 amino acids. The ends lost 0 bases at V and 1 base at J; junction bases unmatched: 13. The germline V gene encodes CDR1 SGHDN and CDR2 FVKESK. In DNA, the CDR3 is TGTGCCAGCAGCCAAGATGGGACAGGGTCTCTTCCGTCGGCCAAAAACATTCAGTACTTC. It yields the protein CASSQDGTGSLPSAKNIQYF.